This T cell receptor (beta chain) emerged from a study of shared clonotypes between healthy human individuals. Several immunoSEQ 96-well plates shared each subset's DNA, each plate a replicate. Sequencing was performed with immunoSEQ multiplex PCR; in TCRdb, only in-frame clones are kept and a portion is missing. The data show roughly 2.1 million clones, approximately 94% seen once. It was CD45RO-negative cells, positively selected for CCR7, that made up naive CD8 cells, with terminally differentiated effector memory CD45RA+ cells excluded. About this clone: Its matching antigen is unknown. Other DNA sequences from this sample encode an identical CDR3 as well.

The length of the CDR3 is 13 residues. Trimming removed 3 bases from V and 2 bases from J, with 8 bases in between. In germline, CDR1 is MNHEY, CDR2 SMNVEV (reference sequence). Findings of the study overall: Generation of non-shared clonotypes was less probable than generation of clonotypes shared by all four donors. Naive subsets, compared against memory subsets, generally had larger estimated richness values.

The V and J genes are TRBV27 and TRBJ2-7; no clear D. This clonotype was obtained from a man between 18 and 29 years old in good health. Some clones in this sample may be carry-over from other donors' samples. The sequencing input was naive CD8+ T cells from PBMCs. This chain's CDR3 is CASSLSVTYEQYF. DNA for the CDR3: TGTGCCAGCAGTTTGTCCGTCACCTACGAGCAGTACTTC.